The subject of this entry is one TCR beta chain. Antigen specificity is unknown. The germline V gene has CDR1 SNHLY and CDR2 FYNNEI. This CDR3 is 17 amino acids long. Trimming left V 6 bases short and J 6 bases short, with 24 bases between. This sample was taken from a study of Graves' ophthalmopathy and Graves' hyperthyroidism. Broader study findings: The authors also found most expanded thyroid clonotypes above 0.001 frequency in blood.

RNA transcripts yielded amplified TCR beta CDR3 regions. In the first round, RT-PCR was carried out with HTBI primers, and a multiplex PCR formed the second round. TCRdb redid the calling of the multiplex PCR reads with MiXCR, one entry per CDR3 protein. The sample consists of over 450,000 distinct CDR3 sequences, approximately 15% of them appearing once. Patients with other autoimmune diseases, uncontrolled infections, pregnancy or lactation were excluded. Diagnostic conclusions were grounded in clinical symptoms, serum thyroxine, TRAb, thyroid ultrasound and orbital computed tomography. This clonotype was sampled from a woman in her twenties or thirties with Graves' ophthalmopathy. The source material was blood. The chain is built from TRBV2 and TRBJ1-5; the D is unclear. CDR3 DNA: TGTGCCAGCAGAATCACCTTTTGGAGAGTCCCCGGTCAGCCCCAGCATTTT. Translated: CASRITFWRVPGQPQHF.